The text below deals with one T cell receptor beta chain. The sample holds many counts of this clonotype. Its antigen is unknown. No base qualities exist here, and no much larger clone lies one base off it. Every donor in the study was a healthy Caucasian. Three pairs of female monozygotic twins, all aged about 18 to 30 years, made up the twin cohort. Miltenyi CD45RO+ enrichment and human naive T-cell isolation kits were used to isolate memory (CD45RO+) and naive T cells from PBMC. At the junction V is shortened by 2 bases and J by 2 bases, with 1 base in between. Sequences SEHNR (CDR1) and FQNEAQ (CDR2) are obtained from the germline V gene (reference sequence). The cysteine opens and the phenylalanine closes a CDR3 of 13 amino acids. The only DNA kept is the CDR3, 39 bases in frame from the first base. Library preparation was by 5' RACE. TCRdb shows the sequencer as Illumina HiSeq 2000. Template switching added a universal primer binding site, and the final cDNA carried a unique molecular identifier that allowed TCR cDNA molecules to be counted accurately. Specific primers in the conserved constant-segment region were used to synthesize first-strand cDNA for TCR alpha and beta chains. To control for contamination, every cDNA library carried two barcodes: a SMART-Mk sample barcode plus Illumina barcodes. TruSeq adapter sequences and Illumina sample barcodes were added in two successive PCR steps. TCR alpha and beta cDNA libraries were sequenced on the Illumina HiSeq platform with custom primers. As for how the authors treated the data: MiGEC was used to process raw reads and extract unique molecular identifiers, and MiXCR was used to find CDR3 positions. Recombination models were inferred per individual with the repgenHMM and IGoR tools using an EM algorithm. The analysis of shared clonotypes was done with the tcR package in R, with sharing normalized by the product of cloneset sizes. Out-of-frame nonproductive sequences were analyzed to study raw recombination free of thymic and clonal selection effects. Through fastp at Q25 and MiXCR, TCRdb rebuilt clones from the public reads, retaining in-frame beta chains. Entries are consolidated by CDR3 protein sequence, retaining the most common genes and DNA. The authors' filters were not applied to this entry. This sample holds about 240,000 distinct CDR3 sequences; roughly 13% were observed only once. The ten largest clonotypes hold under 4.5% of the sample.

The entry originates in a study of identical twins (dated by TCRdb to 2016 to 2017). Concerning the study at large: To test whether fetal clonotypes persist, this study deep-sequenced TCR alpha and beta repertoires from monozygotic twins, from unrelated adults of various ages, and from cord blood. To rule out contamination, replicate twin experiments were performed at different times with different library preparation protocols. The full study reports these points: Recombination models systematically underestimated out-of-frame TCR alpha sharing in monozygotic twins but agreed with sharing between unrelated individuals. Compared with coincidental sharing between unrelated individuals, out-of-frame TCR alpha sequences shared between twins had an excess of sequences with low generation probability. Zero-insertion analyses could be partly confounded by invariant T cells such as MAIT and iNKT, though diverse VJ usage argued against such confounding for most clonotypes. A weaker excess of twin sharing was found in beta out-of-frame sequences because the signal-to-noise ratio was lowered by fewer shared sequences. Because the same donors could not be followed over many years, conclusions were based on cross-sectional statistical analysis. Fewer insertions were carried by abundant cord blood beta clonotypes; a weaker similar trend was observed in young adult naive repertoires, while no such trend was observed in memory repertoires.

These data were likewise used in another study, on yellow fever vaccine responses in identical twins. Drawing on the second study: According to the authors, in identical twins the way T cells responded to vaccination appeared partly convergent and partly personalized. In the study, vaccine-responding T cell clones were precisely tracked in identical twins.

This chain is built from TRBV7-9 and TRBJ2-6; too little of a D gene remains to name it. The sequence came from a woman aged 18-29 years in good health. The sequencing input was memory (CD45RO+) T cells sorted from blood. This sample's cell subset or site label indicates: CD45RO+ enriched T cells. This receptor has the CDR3 CASSLTGANVLTF. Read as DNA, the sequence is TGTGCCAGCAGCTTAACTGGGGCCAACGTCCTGACTTTC.